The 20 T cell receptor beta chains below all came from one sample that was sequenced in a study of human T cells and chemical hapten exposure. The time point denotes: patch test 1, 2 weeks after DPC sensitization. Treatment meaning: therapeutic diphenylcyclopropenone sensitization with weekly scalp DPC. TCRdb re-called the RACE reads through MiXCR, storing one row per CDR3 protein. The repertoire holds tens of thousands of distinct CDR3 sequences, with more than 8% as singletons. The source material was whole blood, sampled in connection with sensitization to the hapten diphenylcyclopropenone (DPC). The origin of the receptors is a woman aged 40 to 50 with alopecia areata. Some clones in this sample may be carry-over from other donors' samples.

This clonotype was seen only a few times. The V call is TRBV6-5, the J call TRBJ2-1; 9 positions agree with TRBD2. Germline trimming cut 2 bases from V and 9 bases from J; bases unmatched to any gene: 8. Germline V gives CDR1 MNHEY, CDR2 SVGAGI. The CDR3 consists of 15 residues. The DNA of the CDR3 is TGTGCCAGCAGTTACCTGGCGGGGGGGCATCCTGAGCAGTTCTTC. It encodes CASSYLAGGHPEQFF.

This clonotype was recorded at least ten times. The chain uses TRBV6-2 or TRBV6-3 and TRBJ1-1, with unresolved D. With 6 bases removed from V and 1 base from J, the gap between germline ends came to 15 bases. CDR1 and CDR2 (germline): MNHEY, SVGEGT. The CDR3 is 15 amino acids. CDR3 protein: CASRDQMTPNTEAFF. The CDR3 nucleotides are TGTGCCAGCAGGGATCAAATGACACCGAACACTGAAGCTTTCTTT.

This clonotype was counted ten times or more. In DNA, the CDR3 is TGCAGTGCAATGCTACAGGGCTATGGCTACACCTTC. As protein: CSAMLQGYGYTF. The chain is built from TRBV20-1 and TRBJ1-2, with D tentatively TRBD1 (6 bases). The ends were cut back, 6 bases at V and 4 bases at J, with 12 bases in the middle. Germline V gene data show CDR1 as DFQATT and CDR2 as SNEGSKA (reference sequence). The CDR3 sequence is 12 residues long.

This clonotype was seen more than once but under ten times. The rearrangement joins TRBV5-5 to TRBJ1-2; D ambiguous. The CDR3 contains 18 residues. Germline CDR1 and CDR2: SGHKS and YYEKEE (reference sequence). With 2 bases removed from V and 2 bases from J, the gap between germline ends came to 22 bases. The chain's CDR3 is CASSLSIIGYPPNYGYTF. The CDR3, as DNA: TGTGCCAGCAGCTTATCCATTATTGGCTATCCCCCCAACTATGGCTACACCTTC.

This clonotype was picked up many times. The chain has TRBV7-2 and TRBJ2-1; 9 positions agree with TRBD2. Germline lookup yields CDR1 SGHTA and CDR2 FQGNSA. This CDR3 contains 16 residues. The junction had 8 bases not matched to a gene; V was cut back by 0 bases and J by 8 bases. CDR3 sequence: CASSLARTSEGHEQFF. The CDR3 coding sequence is TGTGCCAGCAGCTTAGCCCGGACTAGCGAGGGCCATGAGCAGTTCTTC.

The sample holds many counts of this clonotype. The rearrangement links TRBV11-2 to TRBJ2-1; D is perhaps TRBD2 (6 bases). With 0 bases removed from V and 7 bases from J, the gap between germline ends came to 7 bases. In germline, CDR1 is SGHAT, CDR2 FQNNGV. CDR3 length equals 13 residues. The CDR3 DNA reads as TGTGCCAGCAGCTTAGATCGGGGGAATGAGCAGTTCTTC. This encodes CASSLDRGNEQFF.

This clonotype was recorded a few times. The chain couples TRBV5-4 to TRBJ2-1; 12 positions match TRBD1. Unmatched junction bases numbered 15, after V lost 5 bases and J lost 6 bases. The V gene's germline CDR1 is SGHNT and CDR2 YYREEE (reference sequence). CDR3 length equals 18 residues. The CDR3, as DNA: TGTGCCAGCAGATCGAAATCGAAGGGACAGGGGGCTGGCAATGAGCAGTTCTTC. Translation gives CASRSKSKGQGAGNEQFF. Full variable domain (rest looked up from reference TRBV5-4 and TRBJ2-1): ETGVTQSPTHLIKTRGQQVTLRCSSQSGHNTVSWYQQALGQGPQFIFQYYREEENGRGNFPPRFSGLQFPNYSSELNVNALELDDSALYLCASRSKSKGQGAGNEQFFGPGTRLTVL.

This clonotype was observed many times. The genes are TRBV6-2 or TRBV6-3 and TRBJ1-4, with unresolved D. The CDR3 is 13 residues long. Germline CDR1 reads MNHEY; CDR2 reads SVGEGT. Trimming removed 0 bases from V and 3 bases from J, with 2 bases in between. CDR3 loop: CASSYSANEKLFF. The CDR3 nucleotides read TGTGCCAGCAGTTACTCGGCTAATGAAAAACTGTTTTTT.

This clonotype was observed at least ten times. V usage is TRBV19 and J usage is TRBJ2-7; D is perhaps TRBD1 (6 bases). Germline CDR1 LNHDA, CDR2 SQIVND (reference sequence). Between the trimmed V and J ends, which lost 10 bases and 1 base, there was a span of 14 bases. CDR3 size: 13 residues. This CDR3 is CATSRQESYEQYF. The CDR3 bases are TGTGCCACATCAAGACAGGAATCCTACGAGCAGTACTTC.

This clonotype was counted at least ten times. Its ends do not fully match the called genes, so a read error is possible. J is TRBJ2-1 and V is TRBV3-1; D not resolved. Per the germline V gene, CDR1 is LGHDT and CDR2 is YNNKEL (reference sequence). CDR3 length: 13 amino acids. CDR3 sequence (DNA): TGTGCCAGCAGCCAAGCCTCCCACAATGAGCAGTTCTTC. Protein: CASSQASHNEQFF.

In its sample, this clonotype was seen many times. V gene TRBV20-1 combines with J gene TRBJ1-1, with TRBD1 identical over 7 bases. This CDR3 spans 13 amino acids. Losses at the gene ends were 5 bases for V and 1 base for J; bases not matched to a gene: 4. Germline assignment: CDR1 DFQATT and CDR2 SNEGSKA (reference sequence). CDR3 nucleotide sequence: TGCAGTGCTGACCGGGACAGGAACACTGAAGCTTTCTTT. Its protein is CSADRDRNTEAFF.

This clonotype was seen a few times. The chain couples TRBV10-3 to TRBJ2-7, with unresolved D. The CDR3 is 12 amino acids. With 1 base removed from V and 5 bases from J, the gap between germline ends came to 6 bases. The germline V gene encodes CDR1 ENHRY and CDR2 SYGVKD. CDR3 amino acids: CAISELRNEQYF. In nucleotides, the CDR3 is TGTGCCATCAGTGAGTTGCGAAACGAGCAGTACTTC.

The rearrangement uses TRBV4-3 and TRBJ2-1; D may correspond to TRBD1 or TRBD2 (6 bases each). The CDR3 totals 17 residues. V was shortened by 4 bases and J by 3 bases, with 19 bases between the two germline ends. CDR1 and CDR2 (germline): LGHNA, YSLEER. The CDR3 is CASSRRGGGDHYNEQFF. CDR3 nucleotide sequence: TGCGCCAGCAGCCGTCGCGGAGGGGGAGATCACTACAATGAGCAGTTCTTC.

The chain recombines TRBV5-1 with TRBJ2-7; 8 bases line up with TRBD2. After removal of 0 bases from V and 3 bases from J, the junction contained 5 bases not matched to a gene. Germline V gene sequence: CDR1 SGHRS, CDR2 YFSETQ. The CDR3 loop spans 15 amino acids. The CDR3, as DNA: TGCGCCAGCAGCTTGGTTCCAGCGGGGGACTACGAGCAGTACTTC. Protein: CASSLVPAGDYEQYF.

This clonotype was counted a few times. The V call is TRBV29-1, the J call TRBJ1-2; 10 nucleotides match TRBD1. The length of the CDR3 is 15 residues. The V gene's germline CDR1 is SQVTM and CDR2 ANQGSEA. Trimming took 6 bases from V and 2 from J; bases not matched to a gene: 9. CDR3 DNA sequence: TGCAGCGTCCCCGGGACAGGGGCCCTCAACTATGGCTACACCTTC. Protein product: CSVPGTGALNYGYTF.

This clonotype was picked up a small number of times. CDR3 nucleotide sequence: TGTGCCAGCAGCTGGGTTGGCGGCCTCACAGATACGCAGTATTTT. Its protein product is CASSWVGGLTDTQYF. The genes are TRBV11-2 and TRBJ2-3; no clear D gene. The V end was cut by 4 bases, the J end by 2 bases, with 13 bases between. Germline CDR1 reads SGHAT; CDR2 reads FQNNGV. The length of the CDR3 is 15 residues.

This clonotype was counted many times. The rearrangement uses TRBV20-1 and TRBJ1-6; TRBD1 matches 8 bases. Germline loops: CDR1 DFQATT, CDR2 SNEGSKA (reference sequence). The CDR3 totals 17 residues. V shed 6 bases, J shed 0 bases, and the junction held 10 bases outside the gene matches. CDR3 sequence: CSAPGTGPSSYNSPLHF. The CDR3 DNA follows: TGCAGTGCCCCCGGGACAGGTCCTAGCTCCTATAATTCACCCCTCCACTTT.

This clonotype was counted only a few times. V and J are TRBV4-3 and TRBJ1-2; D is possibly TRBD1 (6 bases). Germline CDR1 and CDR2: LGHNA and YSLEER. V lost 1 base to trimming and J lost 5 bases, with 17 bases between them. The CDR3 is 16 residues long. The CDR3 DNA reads TGCGCCAGCAGCCAAGGAGAGGGGGGCTACGCGTATGGCTACACCTTC. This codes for CASSQGEGGYAYGYTF.

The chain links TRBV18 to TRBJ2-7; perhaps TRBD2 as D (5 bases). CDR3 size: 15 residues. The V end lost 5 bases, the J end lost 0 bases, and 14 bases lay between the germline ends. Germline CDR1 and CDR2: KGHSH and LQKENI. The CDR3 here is CASSFGVGYSYEQYF. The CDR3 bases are TGTGCCAGCTCATTCGGGGTGGGCTACTCCTACGAGCAGTACTTC. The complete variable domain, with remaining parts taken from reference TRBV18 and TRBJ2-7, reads NAGVMQNPRHLVRRRGQEARLRCSPMKGHSHVYWYRQLPEEGLKFMVYLQKENIIDESGMPKERFSAEFPKEGPSILRIQQVVRGDSAAYFCASSFGVGYSYEQYFGPGTRLTVT.

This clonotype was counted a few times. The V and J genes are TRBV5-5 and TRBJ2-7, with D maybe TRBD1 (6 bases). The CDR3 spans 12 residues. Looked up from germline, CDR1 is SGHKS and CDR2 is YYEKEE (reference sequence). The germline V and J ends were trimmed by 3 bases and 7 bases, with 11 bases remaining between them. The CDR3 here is CASSSQGREQYF. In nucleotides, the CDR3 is TGTGCCAGCAGCTCACAGGGACGAGAGCAGTACTTC.